These 24 T cell receptor beta chains share one sample of origin, sequenced in a study of CDR3 diversity in severe acne. From the PCR reads, TCRdb called clonotypes with MiXCR, one entry per CDR3 protein. This table has approximately 97,000 distinct CDR3 sequences, around 56% appearing once. Specimen: blood. The receptors here all came from a male donor with acne.

This clonotype appeared many times. This chain links TRBV2 with TRBJ2-5; TRBD2 matches 7 bases. The junction had 10 bases not matched to a gene; V was cut back by 6 bases and J by 0 bases. The length of the CDR3 is 16 residues. Germline CDR1 and CDR2: SNHLY and FYNNEI. DNA of the CDR3: TGTGCCAGCAGCGATATGGAGCGGGAAAACCAAGAGACCCAGTACTTC. Protein product: CASSDMERENQETQYF. The complete variable domain, with remaining parts taken from reference TRBV2 and TRBJ2-5, reads EPEVTQTPSHQVTQMGQEVILRCVPISNHLYFYWYRQILGQKVEFLVSFYNNEISEKSEIFDDQFSVERPDGSNFTLKIRSTKLEDSAMYFCASSDMERENQETQYFGPGTRLLVL.

This clonotype was recorded a few times. The chain has TRBV11-2 and TRBJ2-3; 14 bases are a match to TRBD2. Trimming took 6 bases from V and 6 from J; bases not matched to a gene: 8. The CDR3 loop spans 16 amino acids. CDR1 and CDR2 from the germline V gene are SGHAT and FQNNGV. CDR3 sequence reads: CASSGTSGSYEDTQYF. The CDR3 coding sequence is TGTGCCAGCAGTGGGACTAGCGGGAGCTATGAGGATACGCAGTATTTT.

The chain carries TRBV25-1 and TRBJ1-5; 8 bases map to TRBD1. The V gene's germline CDR1 is MGHDK and CDR2 SYGVNS. V trimming: 5 bases; J trimming: 6 bases; junction bases outside the gene matches: 9. This CDR3 spans 15 amino acids. CDR3 amino acids: CASSFWGQAGQPQHF. The CDR3 DNA is TGTGCCAGCAGTTTCTGGGGACAGGCGGGTCAGCCCCAGCATTTT. The whole variable domain, filled in from reference TRBV25-1 and TRBJ1-5, reads EADIYQTPRYLVIGTGKKITLECSQTMGHDKMYWYQQDPGMELHLIHYSYGVNSTEKGDLSSESTVSRIRTEHFPLTLESARPSHTSQYLCASSFWGQAGQPQHFGDGTRLSIL.

V and J are TRBV15 and TRBJ2-5, with D hard to call. The germline V and J ends were trimmed by 0 bases and 5 bases, with 19 bases remaining between them. The CDR3 spans 17 residues. Germline V gives CDR1 LNHNV, CDR2 YYDKDF (reference sequence). The CDR3 protein is CATSRDGVERRLETQYF. DNA for the CDR3: TGTGCCACCAGCAGAGATGGCGTTGAGCGAAGGTTGGAGACCCAGTACTTC.

This sequence joins TRBV11-3 and TRBJ2-7; D unresolved. The CDR3 loop spans 14 amino acids. V was cut by 0 bases and J by 0 bases, with 6 bases left in between. The germline gives CDR1 SGHNT, CDR2 YENEEA. In nucleotides, the CDR3 is TGTGCCAGCAGCTTAGATCCGAGCTCCTACGAGCAGTACTTC. This gives the protein CASSLDPSSYEQYF.

This clonotype was counted ten times or more. The V and J genes are TRBV6-1 and TRBJ1-6, with D possibly matching TRBD1 (5 bases). Per the germline V gene, CDR1 is MNHNS and CDR2 is SASEGT. The germline V and J ends were trimmed by 1 base and 10 bases, with 11 bases remaining between them. This CDR3 is built from 14 residues. The DNA of the CDR3 is TGTGCCAGCAGTGAAGGGGGCGGAGGATCACCCCTCCACTTT. This sequence encodes CASSEGGGGSPLHF.

This rearrangement joins TRBV11-2 to TRBJ2-5; 9 positions agree with TRBD2. The V and J ends lost 5 bases and 3 bases, in that order; junction bases with no gene match: 7. Germline loops: CDR1 SGHAT, CDR2 FQNNGV. This CDR3 is built from 15 residues. CDR3 bases: TGTGCCAGCAGCCCACCGGGACTAGCTGAAGAGACCCAGTACTTC. This codes for CASSPPGLAEETQYF.

The chain links TRBV7-2 to TRBJ1-6; D uncertain. Germline values: CDR1 SGHTA, CDR2 FQGNSA. This CDR3 spans 14 amino acids. Trimming left V 1 base short and J 11 bases short, with 12 bases between. The CDR3 reads CASSLGWGRTPLHF. CDR3 sequence (DNA): TGTGCCAGCAGCTTAGGTTGGGGTCGGACACCCCTCCACTTT.

The chain employs TRBV2 and TRBJ2-5; TRBD2 matches 14 bases. Unmatched junction bases numbered 3, after V lost 0 bases and J lost 3 bases. This CDR3 spans 17 amino acids. Germline V CDR1 and CDR2: SNHLY, FYNNEI. The CDR3 here is CASSEAGLAGVEETQYF. In DNA form, the CDR3 reads TGTGCCAGCAGTGAAGCGGGACTAGCGGGAGTAGAAGAGACCCAGTACTTC.

V and J are TRBV12-3 or TRBV12-4 and TRBJ2-7; D gene ambiguous. V was pared by 3 bases and J by 0 bases, with 9 bases between. CDR3 length equals 14 residues. CDR3 coding DNA: TGTGCCAGCAGTTTTGCACCGTCCTCCTACGAGCAGTACTTC. It encodes CASSFAPSSYEQYF.

Of note for this clonotype: Given a much more abundant clone one base away, this may be a read error. This chain connects TRBV11-3 to TRBJ2-1; 15 nucleotides align to TRBD2. Germline CDR1 SGHNT, CDR2 YENEEA. CDR3 length: 16 amino acids. The CDR3, as DNA: TGTGCCAGCAGCTCTGGACTAGCGGGGGGGCGTGATGAGCGGTTCTTC. The encoded protein is CASSSGLAGGRDERFF.

This clonotype appeared a few times. The CDR3 here is CSARTQGGGIQYF. Here the CDR3 DNA reads TGCAGTGCTAGAACACAGGGAGGGGGGATTCAGTACTTC. This chain connects TRBV20-1 to TRBJ2-4; possible D gene TRBD2, 7 bases. Germline loops: CDR1 DFQATT, CDR2 SNEGSKA (reference sequence). V was trimmed by 2 bases and J by 10 bases, leaving 15 bases between them. This CDR3 contains 13 residues.

There are a few counts of this clonotype. Just one base apart from a much larger clone, this may be a read error. CDR3 sequence: CASSRTANTGGLFF. The DNA for the CDR3 is TGTGCCAGCAGCCGGACAGCTAACACCGGGGGGCTGTTTTTT. V and J are TRBV7-9 and TRBJ2-2; D tentatively fits TRBD1 or TRBD2 (6 bases each). This CDR3 is built from 14 residues. Per germline, CDR1 SEHNR and CDR2 FQNEAQ (reference sequence).

This clonotype qualifies as medium-sized. The V and J genes are TRBV7-9 and TRBJ1-4; D is possibly TRBD1 (6 bases). CDR3 length equals 14 residues. Germline assignment: CDR1 SEHNR and CDR2 FQNEAQ (reference sequence). With 5 bases removed from V and 10 bases from J, the gap between germline ends came to 17 bases. CDR3 sequence: CASSASGQFGKLFF. In DNA form, the CDR3 reads TGTGCCAGCAGCGCTAGTGGACAGTTCGGAAAACTGTTTTTT.

V usage is TRBV6-5 and J usage is TRBJ1-4; possibly TRBD1 for D (5 bases). V was pared by 5 bases and J by 8 bases, with 24 bases between. The CDR3 contains 17 residues. The germline gives CDR1 MNHEY, CDR2 SVGAGI. The CDR3 here is CASSAQREGAEREKLFF. As DNA, the CDR3 is TGTGCCAGCAGTGCGCAGCGGGAAGGGGCAGAGAGGGAAAAACTGTTTTTT.

This clonotype was picked up many times. CDR3 amino acids: CSVEDLQGVSTDEQFF. The CDR3 DNA follows: TGCAGCGTTGAAGATCTACAGGGGGTCTCGACCGATGAGCAGTTCTTC. V gene TRBV29-1 combines with J gene TRBJ2-1; TRBD1 agrees at 8 bases. Germline CDR1 and CDR2: SQVTM and ANQGSEA. This CDR3 comprises 16 residues. V lost 0 bases, J lost 8 bases, and 12 bases stayed unmatched.

This clonotype was detected once. The junction departs from the called germline gene at one end, perhaps through a read error. This rearrangement joins TRBV7-2 to TRBJ1-1; D remains ambiguous. CDR3 length equals 17 residues. Germline-derived CDR1 and CDR2 are SGHTA and FQGNSA. In DNA form, the CDR3 reads TGTGCCTGCAGCTATCCCTCGACCGATCCGGGTATCACTGAAGCTTTCTTT. It is translated as CACSYPSTDPGITEAFF.

This clonotype came up once. The conserved closing phenylalanine or tryptophan is absent in this CDR3, likely reflecting a read error. This chain links TRBV6-6 with TRBJ1-1, with D perhaps TRBD1 (5 bases). With 4 bases removed from V and 3 bases from J, the gap between germline ends came to 12 bases. Looked up from germline, CDR1 is MNHNY and CDR2 is SVGAGI (reference sequence). This CDR3 region has 14 residues. CDR3 bases: TGTGCCAGCAGTTCCTACCTGGGGGACACTGAAGCTTTCCTT. Protein product: CASSSYLGDTEAFL.

This clonotype was seen a handful of times. Mismatch with germline at one junction end may stem from a read error. The gene calls are TRBV9 and TRBJ2-7; 9 bases are a match to TRBD1. CDR3 size: 15 residues. The germline gives CDR1 SGDLS, CDR2 YYNGEE. The CDR3 region has the DNA TGTGCCATCAGCTTAGGTGGACAGGGGACCTACGAGCAGTACTTC. It yields the protein CAISLGGQGTYEQYF.

This clonotype was detected ten times or more. This rearrangement joins TRBV6-1 to TRBJ1-5; 7 positions agree with TRBD1. The V segment lost 4 bases and the J segment 2 bases; nucleotides outside the gene matches: 2. Germline CDR1 reads MNHNS; CDR2 reads SASEGT. This CDR3 has 14 amino acids. CDR3 loop: CASSVGQGNQPQHF. The CDR3, as DNA: TGTGCCAGCAGTGTAGGACAGGGCAATCAGCCCCAGCATTTT.

As regards this clonotype: A read error is possible here, since a much larger clone lies one base away. The V gene is TRBV9, the J gene TRBJ2-2; the D is unclear. This CDR3 is 13 amino acids long. Trimming pared 1 base from V and 7 bases from J, leaving 8 bases between. Looked up from germline, CDR1 is SGDLS and CDR2 is YYNGEE. This CDR3 reads CASSVTWGGELFF. The CDR3 DNA reads as TGTGCCAGCAGCGTAACCTGGGGCGGGGAGCTGTTTTTT.

This clonotype came up a few times. The rearrangement joins TRBV30 to TRBJ1-2, with 8 bases matching TRBD1. The CDR3 is 16 residues long. Germline V gene data show CDR1 as GTSNPN and CDR2 as SVGIG (reference sequence). Trimming removed 0 bases from V and 1 base from J; junction bases left unmatched: 7. The CDR3 protein is CAWSVQQGALNYGYTF. CDR3 coding DNA: TGTGCCTGGAGTGTACAGCAGGGGGCTCTTAACTATGGCTACACCTTC.

This clonotype was picked up one time. This sequence joins TRBV6-1 and TRBJ2-7; D is uncertain. CDR1 and CDR2 (germline): MNHNS, SASEGT. V lost 6 bases and J 4 bases, leaving 22 bases between the germline ends. The CDR3 runs to 16 residues. In DNA form, the CDR3 reads TGTGCCAGCAGCCCCCCGGGCTACCACCCCACATACGAGCAGTACTTC. Protein: CASSPPGYHPTYEQYF.

This clonotype is categorized as medium-sized. This chain links TRBV7-2 with TRBJ2-1, with D uncertain. Between the trimmed V and J ends, which lost 1 base and 5 bases, there was a span of 9 bases. Per the germline V gene, CDR1 is SGHTA and CDR2 is FQGNSA. CDR3 size: 14 residues. In DNA, the CDR3 is TGTGCCAGCAGCTTAGTAGGGTCTCACAATGAGCAGTTCTTC. Amino acids: CASSLVGSHNEQFF.